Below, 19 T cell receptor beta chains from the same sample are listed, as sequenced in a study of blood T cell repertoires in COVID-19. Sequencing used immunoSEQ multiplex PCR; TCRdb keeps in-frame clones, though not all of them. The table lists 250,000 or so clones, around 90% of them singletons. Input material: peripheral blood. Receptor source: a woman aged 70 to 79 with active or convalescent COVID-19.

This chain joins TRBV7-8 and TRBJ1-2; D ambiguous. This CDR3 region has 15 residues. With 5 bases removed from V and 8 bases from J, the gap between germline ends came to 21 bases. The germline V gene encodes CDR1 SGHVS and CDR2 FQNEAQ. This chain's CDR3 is CASSPRAGALRGYTF. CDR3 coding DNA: TGTGCCAGCAGCCCGAGGGCTGGCGCCTTAAGGGGCTACACCTTC.

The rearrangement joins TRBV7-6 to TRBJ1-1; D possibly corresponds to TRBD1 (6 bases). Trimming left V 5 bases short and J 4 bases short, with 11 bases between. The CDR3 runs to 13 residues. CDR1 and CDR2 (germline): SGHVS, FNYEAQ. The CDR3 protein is CASSTPRGTEAFF. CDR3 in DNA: TGTGCCAGCAGCACCCCCAGGGGCACTGAAGCTTTCTTT.

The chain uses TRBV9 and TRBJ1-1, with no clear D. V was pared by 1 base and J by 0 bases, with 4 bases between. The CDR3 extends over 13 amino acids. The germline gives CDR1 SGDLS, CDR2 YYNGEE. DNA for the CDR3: TGTGCCAGCAGCGTAAAGCTGAACACTGAAGCTTTCTTT. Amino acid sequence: CASSVKLNTEAFF.

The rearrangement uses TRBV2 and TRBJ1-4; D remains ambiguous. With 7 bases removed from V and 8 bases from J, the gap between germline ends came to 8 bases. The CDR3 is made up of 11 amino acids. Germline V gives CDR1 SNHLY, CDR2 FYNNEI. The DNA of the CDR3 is TGTGCCAGCACGGGGAGGGAAAAACTGTTTTTT. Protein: CASTGREKLFF.

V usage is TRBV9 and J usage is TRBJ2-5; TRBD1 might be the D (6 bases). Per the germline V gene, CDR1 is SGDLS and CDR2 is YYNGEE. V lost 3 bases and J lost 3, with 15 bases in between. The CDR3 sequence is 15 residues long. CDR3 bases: TGTGCCAGCAGCGCCTCTCCTCGGACAGAAGAGACCCAGTACTTC. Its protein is CASSASPRTEETQYF.

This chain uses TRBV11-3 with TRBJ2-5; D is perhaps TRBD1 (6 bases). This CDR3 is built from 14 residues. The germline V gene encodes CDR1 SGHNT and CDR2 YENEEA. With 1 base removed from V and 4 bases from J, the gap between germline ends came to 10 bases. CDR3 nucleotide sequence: TGTGCCAGCAGCTTAGGGGGGCTGAGAGAGACCCAGTACTTC. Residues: CASSLGGLRETQYF.

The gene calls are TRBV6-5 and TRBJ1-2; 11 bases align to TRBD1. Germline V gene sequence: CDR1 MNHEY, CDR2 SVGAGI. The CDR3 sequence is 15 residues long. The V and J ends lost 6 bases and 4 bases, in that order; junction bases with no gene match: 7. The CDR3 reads CASSGGTGGSYGYTF. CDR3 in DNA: TGTGCCAGCAGCGGGGGGACAGGGGGGAGCTATGGCTACACCTTC.

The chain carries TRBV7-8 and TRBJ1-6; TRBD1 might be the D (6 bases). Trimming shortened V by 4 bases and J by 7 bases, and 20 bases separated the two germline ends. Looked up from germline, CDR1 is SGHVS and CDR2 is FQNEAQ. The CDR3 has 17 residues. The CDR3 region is CASSSYRVQLGNSPLHF. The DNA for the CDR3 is TGTGCCAGCAGCTCCTACAGGGTCCAACTGGGGAATTCACCCCTCCACTTT.

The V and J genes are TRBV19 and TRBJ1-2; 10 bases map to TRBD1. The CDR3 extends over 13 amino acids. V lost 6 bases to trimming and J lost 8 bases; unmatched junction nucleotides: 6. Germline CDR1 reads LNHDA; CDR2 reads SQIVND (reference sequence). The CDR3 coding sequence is TGTGCCAGTAGCCCTGACAGGGGGCTAGGCTACACCTTC. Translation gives CASSPDRGLGYTF.

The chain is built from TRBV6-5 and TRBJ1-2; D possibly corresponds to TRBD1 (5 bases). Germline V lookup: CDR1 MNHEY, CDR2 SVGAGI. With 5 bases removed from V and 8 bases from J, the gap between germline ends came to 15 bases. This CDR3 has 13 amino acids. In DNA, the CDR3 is TGTGCCAGCAGTACTGGGGGAGGGCGAGGCTACACCTTC. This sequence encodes CASSTGGGRGYTF.

The chain's CDR3 is CASSLEVGAGGELFF. The CDR3 DNA is TGTGCCAGCAGCTTAGAGGTTGGGGCAGGCGGGGAGCTGTTTTTT. The V and J genes are TRBV7-2 and TRBJ2-2; possible D gene TRBD1, 5 bases. The CDR3 covers 15 residues. Per germline, CDR1 SGHTA and CDR2 FQGNSA. Trimming shortened V by 1 base and J by 7 bases, and 13 bases separated the two germline ends.

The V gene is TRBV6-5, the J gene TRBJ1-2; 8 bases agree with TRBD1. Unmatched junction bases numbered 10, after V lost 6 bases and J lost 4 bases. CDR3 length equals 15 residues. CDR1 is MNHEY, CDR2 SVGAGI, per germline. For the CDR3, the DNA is TGTGCCAGCAGCTACGGACAGGGTCGGGGCTATGGCTACACCTTC. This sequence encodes CASSYGQGRGYGYTF.

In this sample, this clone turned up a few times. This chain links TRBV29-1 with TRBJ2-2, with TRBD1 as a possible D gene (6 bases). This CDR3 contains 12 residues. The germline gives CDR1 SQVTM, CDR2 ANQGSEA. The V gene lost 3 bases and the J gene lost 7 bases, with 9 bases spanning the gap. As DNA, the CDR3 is TGCAGCGTTGAGACAGGCAGCGGGGAGCTGTTTTTT. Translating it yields CSVETGSGELFF.

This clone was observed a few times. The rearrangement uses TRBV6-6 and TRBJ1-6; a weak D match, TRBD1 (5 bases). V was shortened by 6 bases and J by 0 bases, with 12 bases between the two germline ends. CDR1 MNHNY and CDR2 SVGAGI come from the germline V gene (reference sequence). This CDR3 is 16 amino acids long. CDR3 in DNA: TGTGCCAGCAGGGCGACAGCGAGCTCCTATAATTCACCCCTCCACTTT. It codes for CASRATASSYNSPLHF.

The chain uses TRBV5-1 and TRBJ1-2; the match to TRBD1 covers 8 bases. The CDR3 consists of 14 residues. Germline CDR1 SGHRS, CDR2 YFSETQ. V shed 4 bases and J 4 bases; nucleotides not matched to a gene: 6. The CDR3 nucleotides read TGCGCCAGCAGCACGGGACAGGCTTCCTATGGCTACACCTTC. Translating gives CASSTGQASYGYTF.

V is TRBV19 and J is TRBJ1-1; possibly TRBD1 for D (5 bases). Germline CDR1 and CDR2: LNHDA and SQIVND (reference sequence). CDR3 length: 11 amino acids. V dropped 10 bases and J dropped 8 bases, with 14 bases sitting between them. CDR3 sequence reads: CAIRLGGEAFF. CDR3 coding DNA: TGTGCCATTCGTTTGGGGGGGGAAGCTTTCTTT.

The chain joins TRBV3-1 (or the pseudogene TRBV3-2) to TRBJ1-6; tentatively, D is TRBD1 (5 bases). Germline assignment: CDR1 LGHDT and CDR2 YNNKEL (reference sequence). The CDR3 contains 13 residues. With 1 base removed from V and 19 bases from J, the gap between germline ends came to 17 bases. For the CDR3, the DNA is TGTGCCAGCAGCCAAGGTCGTAGATGGGGGGAACACTTT. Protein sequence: CASSQGRRWGEHF.

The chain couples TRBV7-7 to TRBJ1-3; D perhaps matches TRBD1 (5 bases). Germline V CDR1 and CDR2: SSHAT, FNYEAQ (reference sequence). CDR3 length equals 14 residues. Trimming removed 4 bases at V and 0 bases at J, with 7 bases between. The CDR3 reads CASSSDSSGNTIYF. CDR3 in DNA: TGTGCCAGCAGCTCAGACAGCTCTGGAAACACCATATATTTT.

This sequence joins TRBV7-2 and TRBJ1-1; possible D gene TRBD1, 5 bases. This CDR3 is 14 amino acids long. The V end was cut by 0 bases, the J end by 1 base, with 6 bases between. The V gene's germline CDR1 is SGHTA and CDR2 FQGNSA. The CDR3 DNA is TGTGCCAGCAGCTTAGCCCAGGGGAACACTGAAGCTTTCTTT. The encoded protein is CASSLAQGNTEAFF.